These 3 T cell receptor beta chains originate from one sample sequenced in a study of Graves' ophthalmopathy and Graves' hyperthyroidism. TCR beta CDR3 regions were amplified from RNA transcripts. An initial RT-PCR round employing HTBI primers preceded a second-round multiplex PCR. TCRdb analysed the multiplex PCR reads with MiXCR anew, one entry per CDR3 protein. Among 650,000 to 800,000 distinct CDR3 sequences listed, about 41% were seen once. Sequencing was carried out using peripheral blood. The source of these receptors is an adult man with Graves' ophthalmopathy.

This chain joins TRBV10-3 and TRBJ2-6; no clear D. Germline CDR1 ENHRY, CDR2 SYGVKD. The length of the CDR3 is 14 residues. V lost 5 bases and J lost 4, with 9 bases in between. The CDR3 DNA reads TGTGCCATCAGTTACCTTGAGGGGGCCAACGTCCTGACTTTC. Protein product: CAISYLEGANVLTF.

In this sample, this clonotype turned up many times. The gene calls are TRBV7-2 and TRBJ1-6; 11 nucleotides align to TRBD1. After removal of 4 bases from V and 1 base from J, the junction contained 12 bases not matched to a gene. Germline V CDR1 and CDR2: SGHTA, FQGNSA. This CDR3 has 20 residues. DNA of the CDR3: TGTGCCAGCAGCTCCCCCATGGGGGACAGGGGGTATTCCTATAATTCACCCCTCCACTTT. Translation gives CASSSPMGDRGYSYNSPLHF.

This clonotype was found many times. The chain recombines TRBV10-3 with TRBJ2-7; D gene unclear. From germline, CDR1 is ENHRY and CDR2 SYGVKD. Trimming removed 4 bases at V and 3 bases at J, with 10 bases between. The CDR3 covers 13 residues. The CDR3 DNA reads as TGTGCCATCAGTGGGCCACCACTCTACGAGCAGTACTTC. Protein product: CAISGPPLYEQYF.